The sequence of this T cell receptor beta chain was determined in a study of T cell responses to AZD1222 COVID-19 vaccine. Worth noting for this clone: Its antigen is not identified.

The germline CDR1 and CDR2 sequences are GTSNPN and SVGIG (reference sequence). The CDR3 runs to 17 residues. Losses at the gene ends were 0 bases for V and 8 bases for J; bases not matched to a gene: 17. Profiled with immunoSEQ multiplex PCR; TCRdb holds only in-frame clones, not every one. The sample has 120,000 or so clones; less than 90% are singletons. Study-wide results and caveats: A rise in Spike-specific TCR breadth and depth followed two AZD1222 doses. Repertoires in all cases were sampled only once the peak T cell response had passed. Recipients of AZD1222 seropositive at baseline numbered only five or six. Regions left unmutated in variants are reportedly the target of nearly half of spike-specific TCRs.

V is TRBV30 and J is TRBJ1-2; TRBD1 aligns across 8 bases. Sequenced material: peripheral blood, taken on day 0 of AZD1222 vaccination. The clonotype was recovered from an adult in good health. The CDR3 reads CAWSVWGTGAVSGGYTF. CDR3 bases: TGTGCCTGGAGTGTATGGGGGACAGGAGCAGTTTCTGGCGGCTACACCTTC.